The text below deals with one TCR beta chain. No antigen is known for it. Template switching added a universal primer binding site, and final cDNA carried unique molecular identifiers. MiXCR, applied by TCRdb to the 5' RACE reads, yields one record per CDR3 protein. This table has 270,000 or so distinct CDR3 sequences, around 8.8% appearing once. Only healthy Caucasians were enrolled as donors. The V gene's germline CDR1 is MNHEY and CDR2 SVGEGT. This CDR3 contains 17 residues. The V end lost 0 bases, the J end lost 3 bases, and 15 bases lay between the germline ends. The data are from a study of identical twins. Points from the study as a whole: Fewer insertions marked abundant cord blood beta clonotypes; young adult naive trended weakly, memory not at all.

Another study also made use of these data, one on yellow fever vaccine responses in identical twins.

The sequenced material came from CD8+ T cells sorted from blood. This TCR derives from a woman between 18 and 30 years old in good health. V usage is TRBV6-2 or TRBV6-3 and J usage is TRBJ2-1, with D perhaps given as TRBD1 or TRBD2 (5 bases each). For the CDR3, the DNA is TGTGCCAGCAGTTACTCCAGGAACCATGGGGGCTACAATGAGCAGTTCTTC. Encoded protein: CASSYSRNHGGYNEQFF.